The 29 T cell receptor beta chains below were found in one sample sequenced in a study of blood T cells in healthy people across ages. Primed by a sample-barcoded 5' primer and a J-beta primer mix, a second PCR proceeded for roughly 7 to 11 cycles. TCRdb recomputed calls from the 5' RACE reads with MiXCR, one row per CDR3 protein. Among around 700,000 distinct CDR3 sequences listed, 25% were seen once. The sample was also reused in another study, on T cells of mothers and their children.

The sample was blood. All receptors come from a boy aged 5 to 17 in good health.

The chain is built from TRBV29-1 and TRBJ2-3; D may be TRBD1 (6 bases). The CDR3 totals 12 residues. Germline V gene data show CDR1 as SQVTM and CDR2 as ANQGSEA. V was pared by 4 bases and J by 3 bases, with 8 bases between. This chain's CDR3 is CSVVQGTDTQYF. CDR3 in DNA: TGCAGCGTTGTACAGGGAACAGATACGCAGTATTTT.

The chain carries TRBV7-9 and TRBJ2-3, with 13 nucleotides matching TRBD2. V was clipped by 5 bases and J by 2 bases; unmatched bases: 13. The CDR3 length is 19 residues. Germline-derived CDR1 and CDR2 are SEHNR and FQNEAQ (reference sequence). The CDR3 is CASSPNGTSGAHLTDTQYF. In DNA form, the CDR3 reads TGTGCCAGCAGCCCCAACGGGACTAGCGGGGCTCATCTCACAGATACGCAGTATTTT.

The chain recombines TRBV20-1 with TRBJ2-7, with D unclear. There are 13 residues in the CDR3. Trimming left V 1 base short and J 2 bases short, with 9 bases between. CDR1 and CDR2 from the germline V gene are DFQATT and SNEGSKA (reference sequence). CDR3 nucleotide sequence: TGCAGTGCTAGAGCGGGTTCAACCTACGAGCAGTACTTC. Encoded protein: CSARAGSTYEQYF.

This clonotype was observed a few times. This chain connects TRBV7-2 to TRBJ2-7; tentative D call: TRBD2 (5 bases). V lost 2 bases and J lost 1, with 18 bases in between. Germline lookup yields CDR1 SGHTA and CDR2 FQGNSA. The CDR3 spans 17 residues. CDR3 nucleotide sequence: TGTGCCAGCAGCTTACCAGGCCGAGCGGCGAATTCCTACGAGCAGTACTTC. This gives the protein CASSLPGRAANSYEQYF.

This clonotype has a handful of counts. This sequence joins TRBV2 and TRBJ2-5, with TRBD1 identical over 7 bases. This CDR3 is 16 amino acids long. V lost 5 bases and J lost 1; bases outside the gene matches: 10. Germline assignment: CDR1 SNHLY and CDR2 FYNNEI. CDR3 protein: CASSFSLGQTQETQYF. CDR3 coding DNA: TGTGCCAGCAGTTTTAGCCTGGGACAGACCCAAGAGACCCAGTACTTC. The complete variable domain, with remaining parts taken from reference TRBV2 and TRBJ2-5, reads EPEVTQTPSHQVTQMGQEVILRCVPISNHLYFYWYRQILGQKVEFLVSFYNNEISEKSEIFDDQFSVERPDGSNFTLKIRSTKLEDSAMYFCASSFSLGQTQETQYFGPGTRLLVL.

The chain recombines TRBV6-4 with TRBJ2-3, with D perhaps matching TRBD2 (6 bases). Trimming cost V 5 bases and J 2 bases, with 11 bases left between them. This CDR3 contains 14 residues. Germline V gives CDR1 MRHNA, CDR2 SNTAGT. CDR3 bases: TGTGCCAGCAGTCCGGAGGGCCACACAGATACGCAGTATTTT. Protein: CASSPEGHTDTQYF.

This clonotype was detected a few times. The CDR3, as DNA: TGTGCCAGCAGCTTAGCGCTCGCAGGCGTCTCCTACGAGCAGTACTTC. Its translation is CASSLALAGVSYEQYF. The V and J genes are TRBV7-2 and TRBJ2-7; no reliable D call. V dropped 0 bases and J dropped 0 bases, with 12 bases sitting between them. Germline-derived CDR1 and CDR2 are SGHTA and FQGNSA. The CDR3 consists of 16 residues.

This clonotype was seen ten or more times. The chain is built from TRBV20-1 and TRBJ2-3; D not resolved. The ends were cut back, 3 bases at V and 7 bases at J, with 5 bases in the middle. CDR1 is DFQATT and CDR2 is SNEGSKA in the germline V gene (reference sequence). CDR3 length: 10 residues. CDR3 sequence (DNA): TGCAGTGCTAGGGGGAATACGCAGTATTTT. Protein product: CSARGNTQYF.

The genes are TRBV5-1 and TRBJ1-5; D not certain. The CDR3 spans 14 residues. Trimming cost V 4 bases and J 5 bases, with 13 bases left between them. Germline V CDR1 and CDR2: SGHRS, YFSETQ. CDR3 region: CASSQDGRDQPQHF. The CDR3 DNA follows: TGCGCCAGCAGCCAGGACGGTAGGGATCAGCCCCAGCATTTT.

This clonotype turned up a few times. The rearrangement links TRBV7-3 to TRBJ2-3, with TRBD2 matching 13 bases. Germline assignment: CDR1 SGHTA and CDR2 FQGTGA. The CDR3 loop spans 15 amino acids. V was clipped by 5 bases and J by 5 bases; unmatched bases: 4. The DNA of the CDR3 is TGTGCCAGCAGCGTCGGGACTAGCGGGATAGATACGCAGTATTTT. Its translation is CASSVGTSGIDTQYF.

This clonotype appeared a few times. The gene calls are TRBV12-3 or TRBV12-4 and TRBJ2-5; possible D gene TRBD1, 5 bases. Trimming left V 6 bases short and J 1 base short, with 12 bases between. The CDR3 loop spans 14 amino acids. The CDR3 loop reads CASRLQGFQETQYF. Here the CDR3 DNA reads TGTGCCAGCAGACTGCAGGGATTCCAAGAGACCCAGTACTTC.

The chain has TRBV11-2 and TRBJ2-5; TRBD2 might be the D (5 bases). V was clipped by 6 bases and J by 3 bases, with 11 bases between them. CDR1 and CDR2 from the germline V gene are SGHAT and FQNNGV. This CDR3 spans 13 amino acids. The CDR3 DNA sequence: TGTGCCAGCAGACCTACGGAGGAAGAGACCCAGTACTTC. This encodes CASRPTEEETQYF.

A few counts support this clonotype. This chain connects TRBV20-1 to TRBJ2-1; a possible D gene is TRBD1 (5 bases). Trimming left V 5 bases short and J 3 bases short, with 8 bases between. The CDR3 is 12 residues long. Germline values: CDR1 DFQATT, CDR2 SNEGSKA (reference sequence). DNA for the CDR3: TGCAGTGCTGAAGGGGACTACAATGAGCAGTTCTTC. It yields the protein CSAEGDYNEQFF.

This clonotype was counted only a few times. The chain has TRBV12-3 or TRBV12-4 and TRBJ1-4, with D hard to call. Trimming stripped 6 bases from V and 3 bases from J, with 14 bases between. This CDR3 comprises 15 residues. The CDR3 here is CASRPTGGSNEKLFF. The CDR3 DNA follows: TGTGCCAGCAGACCTACGGGCGGTTCTAATGAAAAACTGTTTTTT.

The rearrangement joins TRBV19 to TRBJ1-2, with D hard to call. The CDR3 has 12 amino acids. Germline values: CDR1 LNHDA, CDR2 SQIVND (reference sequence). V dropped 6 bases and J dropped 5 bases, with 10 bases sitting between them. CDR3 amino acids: CASRDGFYGYTF. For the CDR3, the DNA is TGTGCCAGTAGGGACGGTTTTTATGGCTACACCTTC.

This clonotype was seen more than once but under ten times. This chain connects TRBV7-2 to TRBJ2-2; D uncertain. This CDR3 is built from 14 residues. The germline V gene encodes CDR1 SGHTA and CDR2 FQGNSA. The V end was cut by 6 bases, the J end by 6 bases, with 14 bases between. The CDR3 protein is CASRFEASSGELFF. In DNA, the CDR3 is TGTGCCAGCAGATTCGAGGCCAGCTCCGGGGAGCTGTTTTTT.

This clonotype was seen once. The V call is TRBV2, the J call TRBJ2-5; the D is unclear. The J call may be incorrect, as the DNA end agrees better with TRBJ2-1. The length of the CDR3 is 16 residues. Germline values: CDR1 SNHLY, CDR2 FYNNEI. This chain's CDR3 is CASSPGPLSHNVEQFF. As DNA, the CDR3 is TGTGCCAGCAGCCCTGGACCTCTTTCCCACAATGTTGAGCAGTTCTTC.

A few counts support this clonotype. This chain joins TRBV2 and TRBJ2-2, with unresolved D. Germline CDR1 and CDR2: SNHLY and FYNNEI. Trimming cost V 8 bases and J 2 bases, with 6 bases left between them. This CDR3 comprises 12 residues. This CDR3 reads CASVRNTGELFF. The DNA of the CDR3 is TGTGCCAGCGTCAGAAACACCGGGGAGCTGTTTTTT.

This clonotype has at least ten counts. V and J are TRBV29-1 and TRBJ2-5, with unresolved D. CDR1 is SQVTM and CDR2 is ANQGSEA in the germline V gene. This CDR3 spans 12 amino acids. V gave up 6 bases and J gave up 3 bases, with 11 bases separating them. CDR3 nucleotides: TGCAGCGTCCCGGGCCCCGAAGAGACCCAGTACTTC. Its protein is CSVPGPEETQYF.

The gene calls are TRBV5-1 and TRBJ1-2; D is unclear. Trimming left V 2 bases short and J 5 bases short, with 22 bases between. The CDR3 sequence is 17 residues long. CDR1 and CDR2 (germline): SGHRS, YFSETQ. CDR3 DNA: TGCGCCAGCAGCTTTTTCTACACACCCACTAGAACATATGGCTACACCTTC. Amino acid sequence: CASSFFYTPTRTYGYTF. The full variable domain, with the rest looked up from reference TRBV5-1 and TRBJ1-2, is KAGVTQTPRYLIKTRGQQVTLSCSPISGHRSVSWYQQTPGQGLQFLFEYFSETQRNKGNFPGRFSGRQFSNSRSEMNVSTLELGDSALYLCASSFFYTPTRTYGYTFGSGTRLTVV.

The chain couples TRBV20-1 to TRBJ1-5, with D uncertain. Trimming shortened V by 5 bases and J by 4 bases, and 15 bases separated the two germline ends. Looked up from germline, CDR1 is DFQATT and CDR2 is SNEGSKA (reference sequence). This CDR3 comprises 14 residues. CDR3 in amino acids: CSAGEDGINQPQHF. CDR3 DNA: TGCAGTGCTGGTGAGGACGGAATAAATCAGCCCCAGCATTTT.

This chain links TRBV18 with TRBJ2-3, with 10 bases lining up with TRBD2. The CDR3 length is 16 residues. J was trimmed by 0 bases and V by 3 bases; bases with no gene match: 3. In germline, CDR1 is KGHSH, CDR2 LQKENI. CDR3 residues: CASSPELAGSTDTQYF. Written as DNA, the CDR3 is TGTGCCAGCTCACCCGAACTAGCGGGGAGCACAGATACGCAGTATTTT.

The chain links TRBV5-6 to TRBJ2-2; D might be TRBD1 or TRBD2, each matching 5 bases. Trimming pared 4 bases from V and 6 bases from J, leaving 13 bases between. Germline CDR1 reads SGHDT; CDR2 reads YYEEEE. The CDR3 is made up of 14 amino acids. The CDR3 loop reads CASSPGTDAGELFF. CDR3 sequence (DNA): TGTGCCAGCAGCCCGGGGACCGACGCCGGGGAGCTGTTTTTT.

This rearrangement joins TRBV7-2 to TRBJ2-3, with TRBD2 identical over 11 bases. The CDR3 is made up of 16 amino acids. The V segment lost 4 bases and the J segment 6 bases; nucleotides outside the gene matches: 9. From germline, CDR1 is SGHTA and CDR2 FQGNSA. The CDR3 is CASSSRSGGDTDTQYF. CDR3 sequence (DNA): TGTGCCAGCAGCTCACGTAGCGGGGGGGACACGGATACGCAGTATTTT.

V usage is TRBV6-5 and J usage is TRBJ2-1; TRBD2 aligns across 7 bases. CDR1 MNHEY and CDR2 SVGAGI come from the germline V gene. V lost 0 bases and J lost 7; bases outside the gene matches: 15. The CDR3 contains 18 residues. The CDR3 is CASSYSRLGGGSSNEQFF. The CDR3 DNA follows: TGTGCCAGCAGTTACTCAAGGCTCGGTGGCGGGAGCTCTAATGAGCAGTTCTTC.

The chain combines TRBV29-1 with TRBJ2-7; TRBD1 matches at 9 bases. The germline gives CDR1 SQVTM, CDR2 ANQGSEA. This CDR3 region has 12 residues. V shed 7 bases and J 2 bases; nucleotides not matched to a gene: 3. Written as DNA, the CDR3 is TGCAGCGCGACAGGGGGTACCTACGAGCAGTACTTC. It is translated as CSATGGTYEQYF.

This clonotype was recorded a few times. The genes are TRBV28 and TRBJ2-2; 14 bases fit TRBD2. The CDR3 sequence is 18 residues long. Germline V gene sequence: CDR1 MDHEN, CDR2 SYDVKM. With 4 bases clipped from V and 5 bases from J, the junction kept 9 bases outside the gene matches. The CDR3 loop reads CASSSRGLAGARTGELFF. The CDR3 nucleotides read TGTGCCAGCAGTTCCCGGGGACTAGCGGGAGCTCGAACCGGGGAGCTGTTTTTT.

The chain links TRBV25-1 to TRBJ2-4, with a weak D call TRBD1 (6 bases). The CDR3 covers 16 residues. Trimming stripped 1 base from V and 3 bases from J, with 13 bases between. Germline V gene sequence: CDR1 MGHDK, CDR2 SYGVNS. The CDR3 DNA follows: TGTGCCAGCAGTGAATTTGGGGGCTCGGGCAAAAACATTCAGTACTTC. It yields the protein CASSEFGGSGKNIQYF.

CDR3 nucleotides: TGCGCCAGCAGCCAAGATGGCACGGCCACCTCTGGAAACACCATATATTTT. Translated: CASSQDGTATSGNTIYF. This chain uses TRBV4-1 with TRBJ1-3; D unclear. CDR3 size: 17 residues. The germline gives CDR1 MGHRA, CDR2 YSYEKL. Deletions cut 0 bases from V and 0 bases from J, with 12 bases between.